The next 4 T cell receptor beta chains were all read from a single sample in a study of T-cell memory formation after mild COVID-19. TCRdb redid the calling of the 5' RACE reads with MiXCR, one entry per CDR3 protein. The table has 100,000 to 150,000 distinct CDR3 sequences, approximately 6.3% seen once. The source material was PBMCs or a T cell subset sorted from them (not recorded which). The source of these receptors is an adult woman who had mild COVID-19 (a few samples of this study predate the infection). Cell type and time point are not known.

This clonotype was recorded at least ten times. The DNA of the CDR3 is TGTGCCAGCAGCTTGGGACAGGGGCACCTATCCCTCCACTTT. Protein: CASSLGQGHLSLHF. This sequence joins TRBV5-6 and TRBJ1-6, with TRBD1 matching 8 bases. This CDR3 region has 14 residues. Germline trimming cut 0 bases from V and 14 bases from J; bases unmatched to any gene: 7. The germline CDR1 and CDR2 sequences are SGHDT and YYEEEE.

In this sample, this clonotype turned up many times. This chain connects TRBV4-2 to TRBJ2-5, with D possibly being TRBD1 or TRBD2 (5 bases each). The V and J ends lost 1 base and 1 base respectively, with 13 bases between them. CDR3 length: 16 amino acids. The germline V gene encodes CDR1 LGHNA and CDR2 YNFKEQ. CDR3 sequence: CASSQGGGRVQETQYF. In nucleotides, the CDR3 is TGTGCCAGCAGCCAAGGGGGCGGGCGGGTCCAAGAGACCCAGTACTTC.

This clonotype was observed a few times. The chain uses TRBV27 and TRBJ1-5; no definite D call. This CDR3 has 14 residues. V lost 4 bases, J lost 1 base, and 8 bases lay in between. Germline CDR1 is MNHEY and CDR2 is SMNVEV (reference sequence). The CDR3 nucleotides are TGTGCCAGCAGTTCATGGGAGAGCAATCAGCCCCAGCATTTT. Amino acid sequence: CASSSWESNQPQHF.

In DNA form, the CDR3 reads TGCGCCAGCAGCTTGTCAATGAAATATACTGAAGCTTTCTTT. Translated: CASSLSMKYTEAFF. The gene calls are TRBV5-1 and TRBJ1-1; no clear D gene. Germline CDR1 reads SGHRS; CDR2 reads YFSETQ. V was cut by 1 base and J by 5 bases, with 12 bases left in between. This CDR3 is built from 14 residues. Drawing the rest from reference TRBV5-1 and TRBJ1-1, the complete variable domain is KAGVTQTPRYLIKTRGQQVTLSCSPISGHRSVSWYQQTPGQGLQFLFEYFSETQRNKGNFPGRFSGRQFSNSRSEMNVSTLELGDSALYLCASSLSMKYTEAFFGQGTRLTVV.